The present T cell receptor beta chain was sequenced within a study of cytomegalovirus exposure and HLA in healthy donors. Sequenced by immunoSEQ multiplex PCR; TCRdb stores in-frame clones only, minus some. The sample carries around 63,000 clones, 70% to 90% recorded once. Germline-derived CDR1 and CDR2 are ENHRY and SYGVKD. This CDR3 is built from 16 residues. Trimming removed 0 bases from V and 4 bases from J, with 13 bases in between. Sequenced input: PBMCs. J is TRBJ1-5 and V is TRBV10-3, with TRBD1 as a possible D gene (6 bases). The TCR comes from a woman aged 18-30 years in good health and CMV-seronegative. The CDR3 sequence: CAISESFGGTNQPQHF. The CDR3 DNA reads as TGTGCCATCAGTGAGTCTTTCGGGGGGACAAATCAGCCCCAGCATTTT.